This TCR beta chain was observed in a study of cytomegalovirus exposure and HLA in healthy donors. Primers for the PCR totalled 60 Vbeta and 13 Jbeta. TCRdb's copy holds only in-frame clones and misses some; the assay was immunoSEQ multiplex PCR. In the table there are about 170,000 clones, 75% to 90% of which are singletons. This TCR came from a woman aged 45-60 years in good health and CMV-seropositive. The specimen sequenced was PBMCs.

CDR3 coding DNA: TGTGCCAGCAGCGTAGTTGACGGGAAAGGGACCCAGTACTTC. Translating it yields CASSVVDGKGTQYF. The rearrangement uses TRBV9 and TRBJ2-5; the D gene is possibly TRBD2 (5 bases). The CDR3 extends over 14 amino acids. Germline loops: CDR1 SGDLS, CDR2 YYNGEE. V was shortened by 0 bases and J by 7 bases, with 13 bases between the two germline ends.